The 30 T cell receptor beta chains presented below share a single source sample, sequenced in a study of OX40 agonist ivuxolimab in advanced cancers. TCRdb's copy holds only in-frame clones and misses some; the assay was immunoSEQ multiplex PCR. The sample yields some 74,000 clones, almost 85% seen once. This specimen consisted of CD4+ or CD8+ T cells sorted from blood, obtained in a trial of the OX40 agonist ivuxolimab. Receptor source: an adult with an advanced solid tumor such as melanoma, head and neck, liver or kidney cancer.

The V and J genes are TRBV5-5 and TRBJ2-7; D gene unclear. The CDR3 runs to 14 residues. In germline, CDR1 is SGHKS, CDR2 YYEKEE (reference sequence). V gave up 0 bases and J gave up 2 bases, with 9 bases separating them. The CDR3 region is CASSLDPGTYEQYF. The CDR3 region has the DNA TGTGCCAGCAGCTTGGATCCAGGTACCTACGAGCAGTACTTC.

This clone occurred once. The chain couples TRBV7-2 to TRBJ2-3; 10 bases map to TRBD2. The CDR3 extends over 15 amino acids. Germline trimming cut 6 bases from V and 5 bases from J; bases unmatched to any gene: 8. Germline V gives CDR1 SGHTA, CDR2 FQGNSA. This chain's CDR3 is CASRASGGYKDTQYF. The DNA of the CDR3 is TGTGCCAGCAGGGCTAGCGGGGGCTATAAAGATACGCAGTATTTT.

CDR3 amino acids: CASSESDREDGYTF. The CDR3 bases are TGTGCCAGCAGTGAATCAGACAGGGAGGATGGCTACACCTTC. The chain recombines TRBV25-1 with TRBJ1-2, with 7 bases identical to TRBD1. This CDR3 region has 14 residues. Germline CDR1 MGHDK, CDR2 SYGVNS. The J segment lost 6 bases and the V segment lost 1 base, leaving 5 bases of the junction unmatched.

This chain links TRBV11-1 with TRBJ2-3; D unresolved. Germline V gene data show CDR1 as SGHAT and CDR2 as FQDESV (reference sequence). Trimming stripped 1 base from V and 7 bases from J, with 12 bases between. The CDR3 length is 14 residues. CDR3 in DNA: TGTGCCAGCAGCTTAGTACGGTCCGCAAATACGCAGTATTTT. It is translated as CASSLVRSANTQYF.

V is TRBV18 and J is TRBJ2-6; D gene unclear. V lost 3 bases and J lost 0, with 0 bases in between. Germline V gene lookup returns CDR1 KGHSH and CDR2 LQKENI. The CDR3 consists of 13 residues. CDR3 loop: CASSPSGANVLTF. The CDR3 DNA follows: TGTGCCAGCTCACCCTCTGGGGCCAACGTCCTGACTTTC.

This chain connects TRBV5-1 to TRBJ1-2; the D is unclear. Trimming stripped 2 bases from V and 1 base from J, with 3 bases between. Per the germline V gene, CDR1 is SGHRS and CDR2 is YFSETQ. The CDR3 consists of 12 residues. The CDR3 coding sequence is TGCGCCAGCAGCTTATATAACTATGGCTACACCTTC. It codes for CASSLYNYGYTF. Using reference TRBV5-1 and TRBJ1-2 for the parts outside the CDR3, the full variable domain is KAGVTQTPRYLIKTRGQQVTLSCSPISGHRSVSWYQQTPGQGLQFLFEYFSETQRNKGNFPGRFSGRQFSNSRSEMNVSTLELGDSALYLCASSLYNYGYTFGSGTRLTVV.

This chain uses TRBV28 with TRBJ1-1; no clear D gene. Trimming pared 7 bases from V and 0 bases from J, leaving 9 bases between. CDR1 MDHEN and CDR2 SYDVKM come from the germline V gene. The CDR3 spans 13 residues. This chain's CDR3 is CASTPAMNTEAFF. For the CDR3, the DNA is TGTGCCAGCACCCCGGCCATGAACACTGAAGCTTTCTTT.

The V gene is TRBV4-1, the J gene TRBJ2-2; D is possibly TRBD1 or TRBD2 (5 bases each). V gave up 0 bases and J gave up 4 bases, with 9 bases separating them. Germline V CDR1 and CDR2: MGHRA, YSYEKL. The CDR3 sequence is 15 residues long. CDR3: CASSQDLGGTGELFF. The CDR3 DNA reads TGCGCCAGCAGCCAAGATCTTGGGGGCACCGGGGAGCTGTTTTTT.

The J gene is TRBJ1-6, the V gene TRBV6-1, with D perhaps TRBD1 (6 bases). This CDR3 comprises 15 residues. Germline CDR1 is MNHNS and CDR2 is SASEGT. Trimming took off 1 base at V and 11 bases at J, with 15 bases between the two ends. The CDR3 DNA follows: TGTGCCAGCAGTGAAGACGAGGGGGTTTCGGCACCCCTCCACTTT. It encodes CASSEDEGVSAPLHF.

The rearrangement uses TRBV5-6 and TRBJ2-7; unclear D gene. Germline V lookup: CDR1 SGHDT, CDR2 YYEEEE. The length of the CDR3 is 14 residues. Trimming removed 6 bases from V and 4 bases from J, with 17 bases in between. CDR3 nucleotides: TGTGCCAGCACCTCGATCAGACCTTGGTACGAGCAGTACTTC. Its protein product is CASTSIRPWYEQYF.

The chain has TRBV6-6 and TRBJ2-2, with D possibly being TRBD1 (5 bases). V lost 8 bases to trimming and J lost 4 bases, with 17 bases between them. CDR1 MNHNY and CDR2 SVGAGI come from the germline V gene (reference sequence). CDR3 length: 15 residues. DNA of the CDR3: TGTGCCAGCTCCTCCCACCAGGGTCGCACCGGGGAGCTGTTTTTT. Its protein is CASSSHQGRTGELFF.

The V gene is TRBV28, the J gene TRBJ1-5; TRBD1 agrees at 9 bases. The J segment lost 6 bases and the V segment lost 1 base, leaving 4 bases of the junction unmatched. Per germline, CDR1 MDHEN and CDR2 SYDVKM. The CDR3 has 15 amino acids. The CDR3 sequence: CASSLLQGAGQPQHF. The CDR3 bases are TGTGCCAGCAGTTTATTACAGGGGGCAGGTCAGCCCCAGCATTTT.

This clone was detected a few times. This chain links TRBV4-1 with TRBJ1-1; no clear D. The CDR3 has 18 amino acids. Germline assignment: CDR1 MGHRA and CDR2 YSYEKL. V lost 0 bases and J lost 5, with 22 bases in between. For the CDR3, the DNA is TGCGCCAGCAGCCAAGATCTCAAGGACTGGAGGAAGGATACTGAAGCTTTCTTT. Translation: CASSQDLKDWRKDTEAFF.

The chain employs TRBV27 and TRBJ2-1; 10 nucleotides match TRBD2. This CDR3 comprises 18 residues. With V trimmed by 6 bases and J by 10 bases, 21 bases remained unmatched. CDR1 MNHEY and CDR2 SMNVEV come from the germline V gene (reference sequence). The DNA of the CDR3 is TGTGCCAGCAGCAAGAATGGTGCTGTGGCTAGCGGGGGAGGGGAGCAGTTCTTC. Its protein product is CASSKNGAVASGGGEQFF.

The chain is built from TRBV10-3 and TRBJ1-4; no firm D call. V was shortened by 8 bases and J by 6 bases, with 13 bases between the two germline ends. CDR1 and CDR2 from the germline V gene are ENHRY and SYGVKD. The CDR3 is 13 residues long. In nucleotides, the CDR3 is TGTGCCATCCGTGCGGGTACCCATGAAAAACTGTTTTTT. Protein sequence: CAIRAGTHEKLFF.

This clone was detected only once. V is TRBV29-1 and J is TRBJ2-2; D might be TRBD2 (5 bases). This CDR3 region has 11 residues. V was trimmed by 3 bases and J by 7 bases, leaving 6 bases between them. Germline loops: CDR1 SQVTM, CDR2 ANQGSEA. The DNA for the CDR3 is TGCAGCGTTGATCGGGGCGGGGAGCTGTTTTTT. This sequence encodes CSVDRGGELFF.

The rearrangement uses TRBV2 and TRBJ2-2; 10 positions match TRBD1. J gave up 7 bases and V 6 bases, and 14 bases lay outside the gene matches. Looked up from germline, CDR1 is SNHLY and CDR2 is FYNNEI. There are 17 residues in the CDR3. CDR3: CASSSRGQGGYSGELFF. Here the CDR3 DNA reads TGTGCCAGCAGCTCTCGCGGACAGGGGGGATACAGCGGGGAGCTGTTTTTT.

This rearrangement joins TRBV5-1 to TRBJ2-7, with a possible D match to TRBD2 (6 bases). Per germline, CDR1 SGHRS and CDR2 YFSETQ. Trimming cost V 2 bases and J 1 base, with 13 bases left between them. There are 15 residues in the CDR3. This chain's CDR3 is CASSLFGGESYEQYF. CDR3 nucleotide sequence: TGCGCCAGCAGCTTATTCGGCGGGGAATCCTACGAGCAGTACTTC.

This clone was seen a handful of times. V gene TRBV4-1 combines with J gene TRBJ2-3; D is unresolved. The CDR3 runs 11 residues. V lost 2 bases to trimming and J lost 7 bases, with 4 bases between them. Germline loops: CDR1 MGHRA, CDR2 YSYEKL. This CDR3 is CASSQRNTQYF. The CDR3 nucleotides read TGCGCCAGCAGCCAAAGAAATACGCAGTATTTT.

The rearrangement links TRBV5-1 to TRBJ1-2; D unclear. Trimming took off 0 bases at V and 9 bases at J, with 15 bases between the two ends. There are 14 residues in the CDR3. Germline loops: CDR1 SGHRS, CDR2 YFSETQ. This chain's CDR3 is CASSLDPEMYSYTF. In DNA form, the CDR3 reads TGCGCCAGCAGCTTGGATCCGGAAATGTATAGCTACACCTTC.

This sequence joins TRBV11-3 and TRBJ2-1; TRBD1 or TRBD2 may be the D gene (5 bases each). The CDR3 extends over 13 amino acids. With 2 bases removed from V and 8 bases from J, the gap between germline ends came to 10 bases. CDR1 and CDR2 from the germline V gene are SGHNT and YENEEA. CDR3 sequence: CASSLSGLDEQFF. In DNA, the CDR3 is TGTGCCAGCAGCTTATCGGGGCTGGATGAGCAGTTCTTC.

This rearrangement joins TRBV9 to TRBJ2-3; TRBD2 agrees at 8 bases. CDR1 SGDLS and CDR2 YYNGEE come from the germline V gene. V lost 1 base to trimming and J lost 4 bases; unmatched junction nucleotides: 5. CDR3 length: 15 amino acids. This CDR3 reads CASSVSGSSADTQYF. CDR3 DNA: TGTGCCAGCAGCGTAAGCGGGAGCAGTGCAGATACGCAGTATTTT.

This chain uses TRBV6-1 with TRBJ2-4; 7 bases are shared with TRBD1. This CDR3 contains 15 residues. Germline assignment: CDR1 MNHNS and CDR2 SASEGT. Trimming removed 7 bases from V and 0 bases from J; junction bases left unmatched: 6. The CDR3 DNA reads as TGTGCCAGCAATATGGACAGGAGAGCCAAAAACATTCAGTACTTC. This sequence encodes CASNMDRRAKNIQYF.

This clone has just one count. CDR3 in amino acids: CASSPGGTAGNTIYF. The CDR3 DNA follows: TGTGCCAGCAGCCCGGGGGGGACAGCTGGAAACACCATATATTTT. The chain is built from TRBV7-2 and TRBJ1-3, with 7 nucleotides matching TRBD1. CDR1 and CDR2 (germline): SGHTA, FQGNSA. The junction had 6 bases not matched to a gene; V was cut back by 5 bases and J by 2 bases. CDR3 length: 15 residues.

By frequency in the sample, this clone is medium-sized (0.01 to 0.1%). V is TRBV4-2 and J is TRBJ2-6; D might be TRBD2 (6 bases). CDR3 length equals 19 residues. V lost 0 bases, J lost 0 bases, and 15 bases lay in between. From germline, CDR1 is LGHNA and CDR2 YNFKEQ. The DNA of the CDR3 is TGTGCCAGCAGCCAAGATTTGGGAGGAAGGAGCTCTGGGGCCAACGTCCTGACTTTC. Amino acid sequence: CASSQDLGGRSSGANVLTF.

J is TRBJ2-4 and V is TRBV5-4; 9 nucleotides agree with TRBD2. The trim removed 2 bases at V and 0 bases at J, leaving 9 bases unmatched. In germline, CDR1 is SGHNT, CDR2 YYREEE (reference sequence). This CDR3 has 18 amino acids. CDR3 DNA: TGTGCCAGCAGCTTCGGCGGGAGGGTCGAATCAGCCAAAAACATTCAGTACTTC. Its protein product is CASSFGGRVESAKNIQYF. The entire variable domain, with the rest obtained from reference TRBV5-4 and TRBJ2-4, is as follows: ETGVTQSPTHLIKTRGQQVTLRCSSQSGHNTVSWYQQALGQGPQFIFQYYREEENGRGNFPPRFSGLQFPNYSSELNVNALELDDSALYLCASSFGGRVESAKNIQYFGAGTRLSVL.

The chain carries TRBV18 and TRBJ2-5; no firm D call. The CDR3 contains 14 residues. CDR1 and CDR2 from the germline V gene are KGHSH and LQKENI. The ends were cut back, 3 bases at V and 5 bases at J, with 13 bases in the middle. The CDR3 bases are TGTGCCAGCTCACCCGCCGACGGTGGGGAGACCCAGTACTTC. Translated: CASSPADGGETQYF.

This clone was counted a few times. The V gene is TRBV4-1, the J gene TRBJ1-2; unclear D gene. Germline-derived CDR1 and CDR2 are MGHRA and YSYEKL. CDR3 size: 15 residues. With 0 bases removed from V and 4 bases from J, the gap between germline ends came to 12 bases. The CDR3 coding sequence is TGCGCCAGCAGCCAAGATCCTCCTAGTCTCTATGGCTACACCTTC. The encoded protein is CASSQDPPSLYGYTF.

This chain connects TRBV7-8 to TRBJ1-2; possible D gene TRBD1, 5 bases. The CDR3 has 15 residues. Per germline, CDR1 SGHVS and CDR2 FQNEAQ. The germline V and J ends were trimmed by 1 base and 8 bases, with 17 bases remaining between them. CDR3 coding DNA: TGTGCCAGCAGCTTAGGGGGCACTATGGTCTTCGGCTACACCTTC. Translated, it gives CASSLGGTMVFGYTF.

This chain joins TRBV28 and TRBJ2-7; perhaps TRBD1 as D (6 bases). The CDR3 contains 15 residues. V dropped 6 bases and J dropped 4 bases, with 19 bases sitting between them. CDR1 is MDHEN, CDR2 SYDVKM, per germline. CDR3: CASSPGGGGIYEQYF. The CDR3 DNA follows: TGTGCCAGCAGCCCTGGGGGCGGCGGAATTTACGAGCAGTACTTC.